Below are 29 T cell receptor beta chains sequenced from a single sample in a study of T cells in Graves' hyperthyroidism and ophthalmopathy. Amplification of TCR beta CDR3 regions was performed using RNA transcripts as template. HTBI primers were employed in a first-round RT-PCR of the TCR CDR3. TCRdb reprocessed the multiplex PCR reads with MiXCR, giving one entry per CDR3 protein. The sample consists of 350,000 to 500,000 distinct CDR3 sequences, roughly an eighth of them appearing once. The sequencing sample was made of blood. The receptor set was obtained from a woman aged 18-29 years with Graves' hyperthyroidism.

V and J are TRBV7-8 and TRBJ2-7; possibly TRBD1 for D (5 bases). The CDR3 length is 15 residues. Trimming shortened V by 1 base and J by 2 bases, and 12 bases separated the two germline ends. The V gene's germline CDR1 is SGHVS and CDR2 FQNEAQ. Here the CDR3 reads CASSLESVGAYEQYF. In nucleotides, the CDR3 is TGTGCCAGCAGCTTAGAATCAGTAGGGGCCTACGAGCAGTACTTC.

This clonotype was seen at least ten times. The chain is built from TRBV5-1 and TRBJ1-1; 7 bases fit TRBD1. The germline gives CDR1 SGHRS, CDR2 YFSETQ. V trimming: 4 bases; J trimming: 2 bases; junction bases outside the gene matches: 8. This CDR3 is built from 15 residues. CDR3 DNA sequence: TGCGCCAGCAGCGAAACGGGACAGCCAAACACTGAAGCTTTCTTT. Its translation: CASSETGQPNTEAFF.

About this clonotype itself: A read error may explain this, as a much larger clone is one base away. V and J are TRBV9 and TRBJ1-1, with D possibly being TRBD1 (6 bases). CDR3 length equals 15 residues. The germline V gene has CDR1 SGDLS and CDR2 YYNGEE. The germline V and J ends were trimmed by 0 bases and 1 base, with 10 bases remaining between them. DNA of the CDR3: TGTGCCAGCAGCGTAGGGTCAGGGGCGAACACTGAAGCTTTCTTT. It specifies CASSVGSGANTEAFF.

This chain uses TRBV12-3 or TRBV12-4 with TRBJ1-2; D not certain. This CDR3 spans 12 amino acids. V was pared by 6 bases and J by 6 bases, with 11 bases between. The CDR3 sequence is CASRRLVDGYTF. The CDR3 bases are TGTGCCAGCAGGAGGCTAGTCGATGGCTACACCTTC.

The J gene is TRBJ1-1, the V gene TRBV18; maybe TRBD1 (5 bases). Trimming took 2 bases from V and 0 from J, leaving 13 bases between them. The germline CDR1 and CDR2 sequences are KGHSH and LQKENI. CDR3 length: 16 residues. The CDR3 DNA reads as TGTGCCAGCTCACCAGGGCAGGGCGGAATGAACACTGAAGCTTTCTTT. Amino acids: CASSPGQGGMNTEAFF.

This clonotype was detected ten times or more. The rearrangement uses TRBV28 and TRBJ1-2; D not resolved. This CDR3 region has 11 residues. Deletions cut 4 bases from V and 8 bases from J, with 8 bases between. Germline loops: CDR1 MDHEN, CDR2 SYDVKM. The CDR3 DNA sequence: TGTGCCAGCAGTTGGCAAGCCGGCTACACCTTC. This encodes CASSWQAGYTF.

This clonotype showed up many times. The J gene is TRBJ1-1, the V gene TRBV14; D unclear. Germline CDR1 SGHDN, CDR2 FVKESK. The V gene lost 4 bases and the J gene lost 1 base, with 10 bases spanning the gap. The CDR3 has 14 amino acids. The CDR3 sequence is CASSPITANTEAFF. The CDR3 DNA reads as TGTGCCAGCAGCCCGATTACAGCGAACACTGAAGCTTTCTTT.

This clonotype came up many times. The V call is TRBV10-3, the J call TRBJ1-5; perhaps TRBD1 as D (5 bases). The CDR3 has 13 amino acids. V shed 7 bases and J shed 6 bases, with 13 bases lying between them. Germline CDR1 is ENHRY and CDR2 is SYGVKD. CDR3 amino acids: CAITKGEGQPQHF. For the CDR3, the DNA is TGTGCCATCACCAAAGGGGAGGGTCAGCCCCAGCATTTT.

The gene calls are TRBV14 and TRBJ2-2; possibly TRBD2 for D (5 bases). This CDR3 comprises 16 residues. Trimming removed 3 bases from V and 2 bases from J, with 13 bases in between. Germline V gene lookup returns CDR1 SGHDN and CDR2 FVKESK. This CDR3 reads CASSHPKEENTGELFF. CDR3 sequence (DNA): TGTGCCAGCAGCCACCCAAAGGAGGAAAACACCGGGGAGCTGTTTTTT.

The chain has TRBV27 and TRBJ2-7; 13 bases are a match to TRBD2. CDR1 and CDR2 (germline): MNHEY, SMNVEV (reference sequence). J gave up 5 bases and V 6 bases, and 10 bases lay outside the gene matches. The CDR3 extends over 16 amino acids. CDR3 sequence (DNA): TGTGCCAGCAGCTCCCTCGGACTAGCGGGAGTTCACGAGCAGTACTTC. This encodes CASSSLGLAGVHEQYF.

This clonotype occurred many times. The rearrangement uses TRBV4-1 and TRBJ2-5; unclear D gene. The germline V gene encodes CDR1 MGHRA and CDR2 YSYEKL. The CDR3 loop spans 14 amino acids. Trimming took 5 bases from V and 2 from J, leaving 12 bases between them. The CDR3 is CASSRLVAQETQYF. CDR3 nucleotide sequence: TGCGCCAGCAGCAGATTGGTCGCACAAGAGACCCAGTACTTC.

This clonotype was counted at least ten times. The chain carries TRBV7-8 and TRBJ1-1; 7 bases agree with TRBD1. Germline V gene lookup returns CDR1 SGHVS and CDR2 FQNEAQ. J was trimmed by 5 bases and V by 0 bases; bases with no gene match: 3. This CDR3 has 14 residues. The CDR3 nucleotides are TGTGCCAGCAGCTTAGCGGCAGGGGGGACTGAAGCTTTCTTT. It translates to CASSLAAGGTEAFF.

This clonotype was seen once. The chain couples TRBV30 to TRBJ2-7; 8 positions agree with TRBD2. Germline V CDR1 and CDR2: GTSNPN, SVGIG (reference sequence). This CDR3 is 14 amino acids long. Losses at the gene ends were 3 bases for V and 4 bases for J; bases not matched to a gene: 8. The CDR3 is CAWSRGTSGYEQYF. The CDR3 DNA sequence: TGTGCCTGGAGCCGCGGGACTAGTGGATACGAGCAGTACTTC. Looking up the rest from reference TRBV30 and TRBJ2-7 gives the full variable domain: SQTIHQWPATLVQPVGSPLSLECTVEGTSNPNLYWYRQAAGRGLQLLFYSVGIGQISSEVPQNLSASRPQDRQFILSSKKLLLSDSGFYLCAWSRGTSGYEQYFGPGTRLTVT.

This clonotype occurred many times. The gene calls are TRBV19 and TRBJ1-1, with D perhaps matching TRBD1 (5 bases). CDR1 and CDR2 (germline): LNHDA, SQIVND (reference sequence). V was shortened by 2 bases and J by 0 bases, with 10 bases between the two germline ends. CDR3 length equals 15 residues. The CDR3 loop reads CASSIWGAMNTEAFF. The CDR3 DNA reads TGTGCCAGTAGTATATGGGGCGCCATGAACACTGAAGCTTTCTTT.

This clonotype was seen repeatedly, ten times or more. The chain couples TRBV30 to TRBJ2-3, with D hard to call. The germline CDR1 and CDR2 sequences are GTSNPN and SVGIG (reference sequence). The CDR3 has 16 residues. V was shortened by 5 bases and J by 0 bases, with 18 bases between the two germline ends. The CDR3 DNA is TGTGCCTGGGGTCGGCTCGAGGCGTCTAGCACAGATACGCAGTATTTT. Translating gives CAWGRLEASSTDTQYF.

This clonotype was counted at least ten times. V is TRBV7-9 and J is TRBJ2-1, with D maybe TRBD2 (6 bases). This CDR3 comprises 14 residues. Germline V gene lookup returns CDR1 SEHNR and CDR2 FQNEAQ (reference sequence). Between the trimmed V and J ends, which lost 1 base and 8 bases, there was a span of 12 bases. The CDR3 sequence: CASSLGGTGDEQFF. In nucleotides, the CDR3 is TGTGCCAGCAGCTTAGGGGGGACTGGCGATGAGCAGTTCTTC. Full variable domain (outside the CDR3, taken from reference TRBV7-9 and TRBJ2-1): DTGVSQNPRHKITKRGQNVTFRCDPISEHNRLYWYRQTLGQGPEFLTYFQNEAQLEKSRLLSDRFSAERPKGSFSTLEIQRTEQGDSAMYLCASSLGGTGDEQFFGPGTRLTVL.

Only a few counts were recorded for this clonotype. The J gene is TRBJ1-4, the V gene TRBV5-1; D possibly corresponds to TRBD1 (6 bases). Germline CDR1 and CDR2: SGHRS and YFSETQ. The germline V and J ends were trimmed by 3 bases and 8 bases, with 20 bases remaining between them. CDR3 length: 16 residues. CDR3 bases: TGCGCCAGCAGCTCACCGACGGGTCTAACAGGGGAAAAACTGTTTTTT. Translated, it gives CASSSPTGLTGEKLFF.

The chain combines TRBV12-3 or TRBV12-4 with TRBJ2-2; TRBD1 matches at 9 bases. V dropped 7 bases and J dropped 6; count of bases not matched to a gene: 9. The CDR3 consists of 15 residues. In DNA, the CDR3 is TGTGCCAGCACCCCTCTGGACAGGGGACCCGGGGAGCTGTTTTTT. Its translation: CASTPLDRGPGELFF.

This chain links TRBV6-4 with TRBJ2-5; a weak D match, TRBD1 (6 bases). This CDR3 region has 14 residues. The germline V and J ends were trimmed by 5 bases and 1 base, with 11 bases remaining between them. Germline lookup yields CDR1 MRHNA and CDR2 SNTAGT. This CDR3 is CASSRTGTQETQYF. CDR3 coding DNA: TGTGCCAGCAGTCGAACAGGGACCCAAGAGACCCAGTACTTC.

The table lists this clonotype with many counts. The chain joins TRBV29-1 to TRBJ2-1; 10 bases are shared with TRBD2. Germline V CDR1 and CDR2: SQVTM, ANQGSEA. The CDR3 loop spans 19 amino acids. Trimming cost V 1 base and J 0 bases; bases outside gene matches: 12. The CDR3 DNA reads TGCAGCGTTGAAGGAACAGGACTAGCGGCTAAGAGCTCCTACAATGAGCAGTTCTTC. Translation gives CSVEGTGLAAKSSYNEQFF.

This clonotype was seen at least ten times. The chain is built from TRBV28 and TRBJ2-7; 8 nucleotides match TRBD1. Germline V CDR1 and CDR2: MDHEN, SYDVKM. V shed 6 bases and J 9 bases; nucleotides not matched to a gene: 13. This CDR3 contains 14 residues. This chain's CDR3 is CASRTWTGPGGQYF. CDR3 sequence (DNA): TGTGCCAGCAGAACCTGGACAGGGCCTGGGGGGCAGTACTTC.

This clonotype was seen repeatedly, ten times or more. J is TRBJ1-2 and V is TRBV28; D unclear. The V end was cut by 7 bases, the J end by 6 bases, with 12 bases between. The CDR3 is 12 amino acids. The germline V gene encodes CDR1 MDHEN and CDR2 SYDVKM. The CDR3 DNA reads as TGTGCCAGCACTTCCATTGGTAATGGCTACACCTTC. This gives the protein CASTSIGNGYTF.

This clonotype was observed many times. V is TRBV6-1 and J is TRBJ2-1; the match to TRBD2 covers 13 bases. This CDR3 is 16 amino acids long. The V and J ends lost 6 bases and 6 bases, in that order; junction bases with no gene match: 8. Per germline, CDR1 MNHNS and CDR2 SASEGT. The CDR3 is CASRTSGTSGINEQFF. CDR3 nucleotide sequence: TGTGCCAGCAGGACGTCCGGGACTAGCGGGATCAATGAGCAGTTCTTC.

This clonotype came up many times. This chain uses TRBV6-1 with TRBJ2-7; maybe TRBD1 (5 bases). The V gene lost 5 bases and the J gene lost 0 bases, with 11 bases spanning the gap. Per the germline V gene, CDR1 is MNHNS and CDR2 is SASEGT. The CDR3 consists of 14 residues. The DNA of the CDR3 is TGTGCCAGCAGTCTAGACAGTTACTCCTACGAGCAGTACTTC. Translating it yields CASSLDSYSYEQYF.

The sample holds a few counts of this clonotype. The gene calls are TRBV2 and TRBJ1-4, with 11 bases fitting TRBD1. Germline lookup yields CDR1 SNHLY and CDR2 FYNNEI. V lost 7 bases and J lost 7; bases outside the gene matches: 8. The CDR3 runs to 15 residues. The CDR3 DNA is TGTGCCAGCACCGGACAGGGGGCCGTGGGTGAAAAACTGTTTTTT. Translating gives CASTGQGAVGEKLFF.

In its sample, this clonotype was seen many times. The chain carries TRBV6-5 and TRBJ2-3, with 7 nucleotides matching TRBD2. The junction had 3 bases not matched to a gene; V was cut back by 0 bases and J by 3 bases. The CDR3 is 15 residues long. From germline, CDR1 is MNHEY and CDR2 SVGAGI. In DNA form, the CDR3 reads TGTGCCAGCAGTTACTCGAGAGCGGGGACAGATACGCAGTATTTT. It specifies CASSYSRAGTDTQYF.

This clonotype was recorded many times. The CDR3 DNA follows: TGTGCCAGCAGTTCCTTTAGTGAGGCCAGCTCCTACAATGAGCAGTTCTTC. It translates to CASSSFSEASSYNEQFF. The rearrangement links TRBV28 to TRBJ2-1; no clear D. This CDR3 region has 17 residues. The germline gives CDR1 MDHEN, CDR2 SYDVKM. The ends were cut back, 4 bases at V and 0 bases at J, with 16 bases in the middle.

This clonotype was observed many times. The gene calls are TRBV6-1 and TRBJ2-1; no firm D call. Trimming cost V 1 base and J 6 bases, with 25 bases left between them. The CDR3 totals 19 residues. The germline V gene has CDR1 MNHNS and CDR2 SASEGT. The CDR3 loop reads CASSEGRPAKLSKGNEQFF. Written as DNA, the CDR3 is TGTGCCAGCAGTGAAGGGCGGCCAGCGAAGTTATCGAAGGGCAATGAGCAGTTCTTC.

The chain uses TRBV10-3 and TRBJ2-7; D ambiguous. Germline V gene lookup returns CDR1 ENHRY and CDR2 SYGVKD. The CDR3 sequence is 13 residues long. V lost 3 bases, J lost 4 bases, and 10 bases lay in between. This chain's CDR3 is CAISDGPRYEQYF. DNA of the CDR3: TGTGCCATCAGTGATGGGCCACGATACGAGCAGTACTTC.